This T cell receptor (beta chain) is from a study of beta chain features in type 1 diabetes. This clone was picked up a small number of times. The antigen remains unidentified. The study reverse transcribed the entire isolated RNA, so it sequenced expressed TCRB transcripts. The table came from immunoSEQ multiplex PCR; TCRdb's copy has only in-frame clones and leaves some out. This table has about 160,000 clones, 8% to 9.5% appearing once. Trimming shortened V by 3 bases and J by 3 bases, and 15 bases separated the two germline ends. The CDR3 runs to 15 residues. Germline CDR1 reads SGHTA; CDR2 reads FQGNSA. Study-wide results and caveats: Significant though moderate, a shortening of TCRB CDR3s appeared in all four CD4+ subsets of Type 1 diabetes patients.

Specimen: central memory CD4+ T cells from blood. The sequence came from a woman aged 18 to 35 with type 1 diabetes. The V gene is TRBV7-2, the J gene TRBJ2-7; D possibly corresponds to TRBD2 (6 bases). The CDR3 DNA reads as TGTGCCAGCAGCTTGTGGCCGGGACTGTACTACGAGCAGTACTTC. As protein: CASSLWPGLYYEQYF.